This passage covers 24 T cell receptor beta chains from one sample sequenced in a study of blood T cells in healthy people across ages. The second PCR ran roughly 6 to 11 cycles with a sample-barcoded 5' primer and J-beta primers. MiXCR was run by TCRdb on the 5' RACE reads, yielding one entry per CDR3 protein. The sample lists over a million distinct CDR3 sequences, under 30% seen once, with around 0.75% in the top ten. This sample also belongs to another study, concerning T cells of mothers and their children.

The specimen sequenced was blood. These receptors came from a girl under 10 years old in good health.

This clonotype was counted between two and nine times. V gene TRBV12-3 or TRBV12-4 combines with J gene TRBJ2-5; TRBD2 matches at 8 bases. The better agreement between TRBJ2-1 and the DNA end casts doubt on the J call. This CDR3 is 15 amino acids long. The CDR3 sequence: CASSSTGLGLSEQFF. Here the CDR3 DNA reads TGTGCCAGCAGTTCAACGGGACTAGGCCTAAGTGAGCAGTTCTTC.

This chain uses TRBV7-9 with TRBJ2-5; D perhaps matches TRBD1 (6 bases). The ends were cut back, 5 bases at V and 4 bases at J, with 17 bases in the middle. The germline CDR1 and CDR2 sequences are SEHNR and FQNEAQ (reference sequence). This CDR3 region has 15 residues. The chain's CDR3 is CASSGRQVLGETQYF. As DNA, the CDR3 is TGTGCCAGCAGCGGACGACAGGTTTTGGGAGAGACCCAGTACTTC.

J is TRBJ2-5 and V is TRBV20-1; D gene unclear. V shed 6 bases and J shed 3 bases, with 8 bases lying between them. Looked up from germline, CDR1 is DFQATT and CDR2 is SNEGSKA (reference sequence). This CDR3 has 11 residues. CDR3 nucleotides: TGCAGTGCGCTCCTTAAAGAGACCCAGTACTTC. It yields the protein CSALLKETQYF.

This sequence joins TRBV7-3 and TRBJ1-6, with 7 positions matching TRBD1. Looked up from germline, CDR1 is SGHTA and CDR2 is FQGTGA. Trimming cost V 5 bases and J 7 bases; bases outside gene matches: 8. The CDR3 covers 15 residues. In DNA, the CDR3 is TGTGCCAGCAGCCTACTTGACAGGGCAAATTCACCCCTCCACTTT. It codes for CASSLLDRANSPLHF.

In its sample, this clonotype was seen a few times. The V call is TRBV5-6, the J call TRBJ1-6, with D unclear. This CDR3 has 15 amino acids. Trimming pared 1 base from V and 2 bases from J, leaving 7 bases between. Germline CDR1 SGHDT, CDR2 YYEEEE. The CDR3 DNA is TGTGCCAGCAGCTTGTTCGGGGCCTATAATTCACCCCTCCACTTT. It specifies CASSLFGAYNSPLHF.

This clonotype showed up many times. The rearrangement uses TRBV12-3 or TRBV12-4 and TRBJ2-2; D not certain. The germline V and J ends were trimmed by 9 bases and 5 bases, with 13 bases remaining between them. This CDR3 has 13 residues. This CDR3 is CASSPPGTGELFF. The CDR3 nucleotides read TGTGCCAGTTCCCCCCCCGGGACCGGGGAGCTGTTTTTT.

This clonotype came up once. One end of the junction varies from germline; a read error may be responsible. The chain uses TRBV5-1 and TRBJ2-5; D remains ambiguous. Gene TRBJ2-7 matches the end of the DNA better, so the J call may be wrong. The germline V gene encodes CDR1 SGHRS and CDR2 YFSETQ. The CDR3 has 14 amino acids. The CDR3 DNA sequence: TGCGCCAGCATCTTGGAACGGACCGTCTACGAGCAGTACTTC. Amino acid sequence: CASILERTVYEQYF.

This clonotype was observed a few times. The chain's CDR3 is CASSLWDRTNTEAFF. The CDR3 DNA reads TGTGCCAGCAGCTTGTGGGACAGGACGAACACTGAAGCTTTCTTT. The chain couples TRBV11-3 to TRBJ1-1; TRBD1 matches at 8 bases. Germline V gives CDR1 SGHNT, CDR2 YENEEA. J was trimmed by 1 base and V by 3 bases; bases with no gene match: 4. CDR3 length equals 15 residues.

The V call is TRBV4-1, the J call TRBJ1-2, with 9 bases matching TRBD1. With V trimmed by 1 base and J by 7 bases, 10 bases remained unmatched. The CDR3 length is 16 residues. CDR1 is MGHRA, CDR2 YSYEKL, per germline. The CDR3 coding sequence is TGCGCCAGCAGCCAAGTAATGGGACAGGGCCTCTCTGGCTACACCTTC. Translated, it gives CASSQVMGQGLSGYTF.

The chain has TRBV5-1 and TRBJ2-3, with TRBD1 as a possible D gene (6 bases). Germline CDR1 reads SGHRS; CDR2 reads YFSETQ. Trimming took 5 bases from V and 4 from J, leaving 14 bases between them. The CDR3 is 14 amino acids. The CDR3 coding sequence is TGCGCCAGCAGAGCCTGGGGGCGCGCAGATACGCAGTATTTT. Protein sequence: CASRAWGRADTQYF.

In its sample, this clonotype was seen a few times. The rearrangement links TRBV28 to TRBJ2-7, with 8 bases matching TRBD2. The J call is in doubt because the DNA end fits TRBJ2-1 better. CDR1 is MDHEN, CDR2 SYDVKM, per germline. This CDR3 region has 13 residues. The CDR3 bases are TGTGCCAGCACTCAAGCGGGAGACGATGAGCAGTTCTTC. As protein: CASTQAGDDEQFF.

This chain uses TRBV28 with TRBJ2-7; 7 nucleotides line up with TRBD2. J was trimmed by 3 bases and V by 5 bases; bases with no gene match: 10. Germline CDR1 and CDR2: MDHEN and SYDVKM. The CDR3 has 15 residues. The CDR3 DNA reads TGTGCCAGCAGTCCTCCCCCGGGAGGCCTCTACGAGCAGTACTTC. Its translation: CASSPPPGGLYEQYF.

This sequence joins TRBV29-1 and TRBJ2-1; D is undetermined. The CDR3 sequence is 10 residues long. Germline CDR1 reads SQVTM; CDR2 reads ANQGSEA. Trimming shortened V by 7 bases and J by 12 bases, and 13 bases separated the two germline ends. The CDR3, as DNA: TGCAGCGCAAGGACGGACCGGCAGTTCTTC. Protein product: CSARTDRQFF.

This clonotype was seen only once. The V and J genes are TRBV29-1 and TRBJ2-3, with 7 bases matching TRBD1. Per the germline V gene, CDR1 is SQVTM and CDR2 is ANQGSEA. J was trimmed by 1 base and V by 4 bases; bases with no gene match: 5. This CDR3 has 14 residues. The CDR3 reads CSVGGTDGTDTQYF. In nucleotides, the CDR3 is TGCAGCGTTGGAGGGACAGACGGCACAGATACGCAGTATTTT.

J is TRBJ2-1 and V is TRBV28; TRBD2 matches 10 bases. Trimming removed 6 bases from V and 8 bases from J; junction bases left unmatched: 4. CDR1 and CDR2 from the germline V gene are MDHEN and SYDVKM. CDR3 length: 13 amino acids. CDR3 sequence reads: CASSASGSDEQFF. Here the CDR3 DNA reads TGTGCCAGCAGCGCTAGCGGGAGTGATGAGCAGTTCTTC.

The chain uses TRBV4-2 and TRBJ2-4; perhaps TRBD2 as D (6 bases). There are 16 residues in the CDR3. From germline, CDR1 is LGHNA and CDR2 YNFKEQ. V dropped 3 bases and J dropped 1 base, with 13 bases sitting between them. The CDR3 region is CASSHVTSPAKNIQYF. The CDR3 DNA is TGTGCCAGCAGCCACGTAACTAGCCCGGCCAAAAACATTCAGTACTTC.

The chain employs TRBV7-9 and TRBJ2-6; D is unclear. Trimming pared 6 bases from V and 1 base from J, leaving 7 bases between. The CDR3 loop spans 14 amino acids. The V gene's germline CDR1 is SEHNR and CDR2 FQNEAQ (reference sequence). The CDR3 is CASSQASGANVLTF. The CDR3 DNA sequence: TGTGCCAGCAGTCAGGCTTCTGGGGCCAACGTCCTGACTTTC.

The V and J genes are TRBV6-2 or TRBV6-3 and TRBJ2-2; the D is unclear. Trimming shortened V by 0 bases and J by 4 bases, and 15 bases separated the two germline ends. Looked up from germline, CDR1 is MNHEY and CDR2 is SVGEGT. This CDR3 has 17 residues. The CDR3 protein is CASSYSILRDSTGELFF. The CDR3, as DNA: TGTGCCAGCAGTTACTCGATACTGCGAGACTCCACCGGGGAGCTGTTTTTT.

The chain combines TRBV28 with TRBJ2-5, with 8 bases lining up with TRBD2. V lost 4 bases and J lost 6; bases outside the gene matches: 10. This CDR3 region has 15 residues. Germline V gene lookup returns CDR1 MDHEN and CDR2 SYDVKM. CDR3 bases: TGTGCCAGCAGTTCGCCAGCGGGAGTATTACAGACCCAGTACTTC. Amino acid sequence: CASSSPAGVLQTQYF.

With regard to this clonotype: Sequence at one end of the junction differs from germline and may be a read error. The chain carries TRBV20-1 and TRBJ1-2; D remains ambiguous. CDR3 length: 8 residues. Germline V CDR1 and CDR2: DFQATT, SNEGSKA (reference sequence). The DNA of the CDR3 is TGCAGTGCCAGCGGTACGTTCTTC. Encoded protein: CSASGTFF.

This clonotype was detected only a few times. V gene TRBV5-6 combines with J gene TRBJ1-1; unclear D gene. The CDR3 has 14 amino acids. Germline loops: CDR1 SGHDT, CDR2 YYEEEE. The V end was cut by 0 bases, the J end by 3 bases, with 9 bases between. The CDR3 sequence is CASSLVQSYTEAFF. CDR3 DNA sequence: TGTGCCAGCAGCTTGGTACAGTCCTACACTGAAGCTTTCTTT. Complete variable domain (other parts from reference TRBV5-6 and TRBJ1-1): DAGVTQSPTHLIKTRGQQVTLRCSPKSGHDTVSWYQQALGQGPQFIFQYYEEEERQRGNFPDRFSGHQFPNYSSELNVNALLLGDSALYLCASSLVQSYTEAFFGQGTRLTVV.

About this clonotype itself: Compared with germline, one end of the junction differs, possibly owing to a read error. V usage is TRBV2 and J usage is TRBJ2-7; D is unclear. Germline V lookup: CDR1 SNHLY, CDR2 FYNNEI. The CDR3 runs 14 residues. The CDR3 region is CASSELFGRYAQYF. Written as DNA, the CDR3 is TGCGCCAGCAGTGAACTTTTTGGGCGATACGCGCAGTACTTC.

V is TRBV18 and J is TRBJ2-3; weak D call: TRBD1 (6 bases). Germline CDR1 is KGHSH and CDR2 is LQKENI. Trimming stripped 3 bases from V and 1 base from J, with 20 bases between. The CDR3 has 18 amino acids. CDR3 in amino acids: CASSPRGTGLWGTDTQYF. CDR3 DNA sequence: TGTGCCAGCTCACCTAGGGGGACCGGGTTATGGGGCACAGATACGCAGTATTTT.

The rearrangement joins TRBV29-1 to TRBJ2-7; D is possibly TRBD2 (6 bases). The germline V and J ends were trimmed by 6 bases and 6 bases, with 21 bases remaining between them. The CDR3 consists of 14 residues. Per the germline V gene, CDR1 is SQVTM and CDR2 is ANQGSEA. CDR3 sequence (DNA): TGCAGCGTCGATCCAAGCGGGTCGGGGCTCGAGCAGTACTTC. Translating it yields CSVDPSGSGLEQYF.